This T cell receptor (beta chain) stems from a study of OX40 agonist ivuxolimab in advanced cancers. Profiled with immunoSEQ multiplex PCR; TCRdb holds only in-frame clones, not every one. This table has 50,000 to 75,000 clones, 80% to 90% appearing once. Between the trimmed V and J ends, which lost 3 bases and 1 base, there was a span of 22 bases. The germline V gene has CDR1 LNHDA and CDR2 SQIVND (reference sequence). The CDR3 totals 19 residues. The rearrangement uses TRBV19 and TRBJ2-4; possible D gene TRBD2, 7 bases. This material consisted of CD4+ or CD8+ T cells sorted from blood, taken in a trial of the OX40 agonist ivuxolimab. The origin of this receptor is an adult with an advanced solid tumor such as melanoma, head and neck, liver or kidney cancer. The CDR3 here is CASSMGGGGLLEAKNIQYF. The CDR3 bases are TGTGCCAGTAGTATGGGGGGAGGGGGACTTCTTGAGGCCAAAAACATTCAGTACTTC.